This entry features one T cell receptor beta chain sequence. Trimming stripped 2 bases from V and 5 bases from J, with 6 bases between. Germline assignment: CDR1 SGHNT and CDR2 YENEEA. This CDR3 region has 12 residues. The data derive from a study of blood T cell repertoires in COVID-19. Study-level information: Donors in the United States, Italy and Spain gave samples during acute or convalescent COVID-19. Sample material is recorded as cDNA or gDNA derived from T cells, B-cell-depleted T cells, or PBMCs.

Only in-frame clones appear in the TCRdb table, and some are missing; sequencing was by immunoSEQ multiplex PCR. The sample has 180,000 or so clones, about four fifths seen once. The sample taken for sequencing was PBMCs or T cells enriched from blood (not recorded which). The clonotype comes from a man in his fifties or sixties who had recovered from COVID-19. The rearrangement links TRBV11-3 to TRBJ1-2; D gene unclear. The CDR3 sequence is CASSLSGYGYTF. In DNA form, the CDR3 reads TGTGCCAGCAGCTTAAGCGGGTATGGCTACACCTTC.